Here is one TCR beta chain with its context. The CDR3 is 16 amino acids. The germline V gene has CDR1 LGHDT and CDR2 YNNKEL (reference sequence). Trimming at V came to 6 bases and at J to 2 bases, leaving 10 bases not matched to a gene. In the authors' workflow: Amplification of reference gene primers provided the estimated nucleated cell counts. Generated by immunoSEQ multiplex PCR, the TCRdb table keeps only in-frame clones and is missing some. That table gives V, J and clone size, and the DNA gave D and trimming. Among fewer than 80,000 clones listed, about 88% were seen once. The entry originates in a study of blood T cell repertoires in COVID-19. On the study more broadly: Specimens from acute and convalescent COVID-19 originated in the United States, Italy and Spain. T cells, B-cell-depleted T cells, or PBMCs provided the cDNA or gDNA that served as material.

The sequencing input was peripheral blood. The chain carries TRBV3-1 (or the pseudogene TRBV3-2) and TRBJ1-1, with 9 bases fitting TRBD1. This receptor was obtained from a human donor in a cohort sampled during active COVID-19. In nucleotides, the CDR3 is TGTGCCAGCAGTCCAACCATACAGGGGGCCAACACTGAAGCTTTCTTT. Protein product: CASSPTIQGANTEAFF.